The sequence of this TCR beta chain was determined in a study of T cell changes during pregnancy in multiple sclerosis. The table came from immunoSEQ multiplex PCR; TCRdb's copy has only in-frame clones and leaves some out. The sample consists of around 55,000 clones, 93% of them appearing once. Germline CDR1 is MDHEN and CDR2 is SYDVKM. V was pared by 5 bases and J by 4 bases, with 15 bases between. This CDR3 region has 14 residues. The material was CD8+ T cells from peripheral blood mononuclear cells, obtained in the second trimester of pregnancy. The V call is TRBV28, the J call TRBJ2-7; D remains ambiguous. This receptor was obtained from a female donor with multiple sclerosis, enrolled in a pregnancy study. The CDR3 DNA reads TGTGCCAGCAGTCCCTACAGCAGCCCATACGAGCAGTACTTC. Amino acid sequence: CASSPYSSPYEQYF.